The clone carrying this TCR beta chain was counted between two and nine times. This record belongs to a study of T cell clones after liver transplantation. Study-level information: Graft-donor-reactive sequences were compared with third-party-reactive TCRbeta sequences from pre-transplant mixed lymphocyte reactions.

The table came from immunoSEQ multiplex PCR; TCRdb's copy has only in-frame clones and leaves some out. Of around 76,000 clones in the sample, 80% were seen once. The sequencing used CD4+ T cells from blood, collected 12 months after liver transplant. The sequence derives from a human patient who received a liver transplant. Some T cells may be supplied by the graft donor.

CDR3 in amino acids: CASSQVWESSGNTIYF. CDR3 nucleotides: TGCGCCAGCAGCCAAGTTTGGGAGAGCTCTGGAAACACCATATATTTT. The chain employs TRBV4-3 and TRBJ1-3; D gene ambiguous. With 1 base removed from V and 0 bases from J, the gap between germline ends came to 10 bases. Per germline, CDR1 LGHNA and CDR2 YSLEER. CDR3 length equals 16 residues.